Each of the 16 T cell receptor beta chains below was sequenced from the same sample in a study of blood T cell repertoires in COVID-19. The protocol was immunoSEQ multiplex PCR, while the TCRdb copy is restricted to in-frame clones and leaves out a portion. Here the sample spans 300,000 to 400,000 clones, 70% to 90% being singletons. Sequencing was performed on peripheral blood. The receptors stem from a woman in her 30s with COVID-19, enrolled during active disease.

The chain uses TRBV2 and TRBJ2-3; maybe TRBD2 (5 bases). CDR1 is SNHLY and CDR2 is FYNNEI in the germline V gene. The CDR3 is 17 amino acids. Trimming pared 5 bases from V and 4 bases from J, leaving 22 bases between. The CDR3 loop reads CASSLRRVGLGADTQYF. The CDR3 region has the DNA TGTGCCAGCAGTCTCCGGCGGGTGGGGTTGGGCGCAGATACGCAGTATTTT.

This clone was seen more than once but under ten times. The chain is built from TRBV28 and TRBJ1-3; D may be TRBD1 (5 bases). Germline-derived CDR1 and CDR2 are MDHEN and SYDVKM. The CDR3 is 17 residues long. Between the trimmed V and J ends, which lost 3 bases and 0 bases, there was a span of 15 bases. As DNA, the CDR3 is TGTGCCAGCAGTTTTCAGGGCCTCAAATACTCTGGAAACACCATATATTTT. Protein sequence: CASSFQGLKYSGNTIYF.

CDR3 residues: CASNKILRGTEAFF. The DNA for the CDR3 is TGTGCCAGCAACAAAATACTTCGGGGCACTGAAGCTTTCTTT. The chain has TRBV11-2 and TRBJ1-1; no clear D gene. Germline V gene sequence: CDR1 SGHAT, CDR2 FQNNGV. This CDR3 spans 14 amino acids. V lost 7 bases, J lost 4 bases, and 16 bases lay in between.

The chain combines TRBV7-2 with TRBJ2-1, with 12 bases fitting TRBD2. CDR1 SGHTA and CDR2 FQGNSA come from the germline V gene. The trim removed 5 bases at V and 5 bases at J, leaving 7 bases unmatched. This CDR3 spans 16 amino acids. CDR3 region: CASSVGLAGLHNEQFF. The CDR3 DNA reads TGTGCCAGCAGCGTGGGACTAGCGGGCCTACACAATGAGCAGTTCTTC.

The table lists this clone with many counts. This rearrangement joins TRBV5-1 to TRBJ2-5; 11 nucleotides match TRBD2. Trimming took 1 base from V and 2 from J; bases not matched to a gene: 4. CDR1 and CDR2 from the germline V gene are SGHRS and YFSETQ. The CDR3 extends over 16 amino acids. CDR3 sequence: CASSLTSGGLQETQYF. The CDR3 DNA follows: TGCGCCAGCAGCTTGACTAGCGGGGGACTACAAGAGACCCAGTACTTC.

The rearrangement uses TRBV7-9 and TRBJ1-4, with unresolved D. Germline loops: CDR1 SEHNR, CDR2 FQNEAQ (reference sequence). The CDR3 runs to 14 residues. V gave up 7 bases and J gave up 4 bases, with 13 bases separating them. The CDR3 coding sequence is TGTGCCAGCAACTTGGGTCGGGTTAATGAAAAACTGTTTTTT. This translates into CASNLGRVNEKLFF.

V gene TRBV6-2 or TRBV6-3 combines with J gene TRBJ1-3; D unresolved. V was shortened by 6 bases and J by 9 bases, with 15 bases between the two germline ends. The CDR3 totals 13 residues. Looked up from germline, CDR1 is MNHEY and CDR2 is SVGEGT. CDR3 nucleotides: TGTGCCAGCAGCTTGGGCCGAGGGAGCACCATATATTTT. This gives the protein CASSLGRGSTIYF.

The count of this clone is one. The chain recombines TRBV19 with TRBJ1-1; no definite D call. The CDR3 length is 14 residues. Deletions cut 7 bases from V and 5 bases from J, with 17 bases between. The V gene's germline CDR1 is LNHDA and CDR2 SQIVND (reference sequence). CDR3: CASKLEGRRTEAFF. As DNA, the CDR3 is TGTGCCAGTAAGTTGGAGGGTAGGAGGACTGAAGCTTTCTTT.

The chain has TRBV19 and TRBJ1-5; the match to TRBD1 covers 9 bases. The length of the CDR3 is 17 residues. V shed 9 bases, J shed 1 base, and the junction held 13 bases outside the gene matches. In germline, CDR1 is LNHDA, CDR2 SQIVND (reference sequence). The CDR3 reads CASGIPGQGKSNQPQHF. The CDR3 DNA follows: TGTGCCAGCGGAATTCCGGGACAGGGTAAAAGCAATCAGCCCCAGCATTTT.

In this sample, this clone turned up a few times. CDR3 DNA sequence: TGTGCCTGGAGCCTAAGGGGGTCCATCACAGATACGCAGTATTTT. Protein sequence: CAWSLRGSITDTQYF. The chain recombines TRBV30 with TRBJ2-3; weak D call: TRBD1 (6 bases). CDR1 and CDR2 (germline): GTSNPN, SVGIG (reference sequence). V was cut by 3 bases and J by 2 bases, with 15 bases left in between. This CDR3 has 15 amino acids.

This chain joins TRBV5-8 and TRBJ2-7; possibly TRBD2 for D (7 bases). The germline gives CDR1 SGHTS, CDR2 YDEGEE. Trimming removed 0 bases from V and 0 bases from J, with 10 bases in between. The CDR3 is made up of 15 amino acids. DNA for the CDR3: TGTGCCAGCAGCTTGGGAGGGGGGGCCTCCTACGAGCAGTACGTC. Translation: CASSLGGGASYEQYV.

This clone occurred a few times. The chain recombines TRBV15 with TRBJ1-4; no firm D call. Between the trimmed V and J ends, which lost 3 bases and 11 bases, there was a span of 13 bases. Germline values: CDR1 LNHNV, CDR2 YYDKDF (reference sequence). The CDR3 has 13 amino acids. DNA of the CDR3: TGTGCCACCAGCAGTGGAAGAACCGGGAAACTGTTTTTT. Amino acid sequence: CATSSGRTGKLFF.

This chain connects TRBV2 to TRBJ1-2; D gene ambiguous. Trimming shortened V by 6 bases and J by 6 bases, and 20 bases separated the two germline ends. The CDR3 contains 15 residues. In germline, CDR1 is SNHLY, CDR2 FYNNEI. CDR3 sequence: CASSLEEAPIHGYTF. CDR3 bases: TGTGCCAGCAGCCTTGAGGAGGCGCCGATTCATGGCTACACCTTC.

J is TRBJ2-5 and V is TRBV7-3, with TRBD2 matching over 7 bases. Germline CDR1 and CDR2: SGHTA and FQGTGA. There are 13 residues in the CDR3. The J segment lost 3 bases and the V segment lost 5 bases, leaving 3 bases of the junction unmatched. The CDR3: CASSKAGEETQYF. The CDR3 DNA sequence: TGTGCCAGCAGCAAGGCGGGGGAAGAGACCCAGTACTTC.

This chain uses TRBV10-3 with TRBJ2-7; TRBD2 matches 8 bases. CDR1 is ENHRY and CDR2 is SYGVKD in the germline V gene. The trim removed 0 bases at V and 2 bases at J, leaving 0 bases unmatched. The CDR3 sequence is 14 residues long. The CDR3 loop is CAISESSGAYEQYV. For the CDR3, the DNA is TGTGCCATCAGTGAGTCTAGCGGGGCCTACGAGCAGTACGTC.

J is TRBJ1-2 and V is TRBV3-1 (or the pseudogene TRBV3-2); 8 positions match TRBD1. Germline values: CDR1 LGHDT, CDR2 YNNKEL (reference sequence). J gave up 5 bases and V 5 bases, and 4 bases lay outside the gene matches. The CDR3 is 13 residues long. The CDR3 region is CASSTGGGYGYTF. DNA of the CDR3: TGTGCCAGCAGCACAGGGGGAGGGTATGGCTACACCTTC.